One sample yielded the 28 T cell receptor beta chains listed below, sequenced in a study of blood T cell repertoires in COVID-19. The protocol was immunoSEQ multiplex PCR, while the TCRdb copy is restricted to in-frame clones and leaves out a portion. In the table there are around 77,000 clones, approximately 85% of which are singletons. The sequenced sample consisted of peripheral blood. These receptors were taken from an elderly man with acute or convalescent COVID-19.

The chain recombines TRBV20-1 with TRBJ2-3; 9 bases match TRBD1. The CDR3 length is 14 residues. Germline trimming cut 3 bases from V and 8 bases from J; bases unmatched to any gene: 9. Germline V gene sequence: CDR1 DFQATT, CDR2 SNEGSKA (reference sequence). The CDR3 DNA follows: TGCAGTGCTAGTACAGGGGGCGGACGGGGTACGCAGTATTTT. Protein sequence: CSASTGGGRGTQYF.

This rearrangement joins TRBV28 to TRBJ2-7; 7 nucleotides line up with TRBD1. The CDR3 has 13 residues. V was pared by 5 bases and J by 3 bases, with 4 bases of the junction left unmatched. Germline loops: CDR1 MDHEN, CDR2 SYDVKM. The CDR3, as DNA: TGTGCCAGCAGTCCGGGACAGAACTACGAGCAGTACTTC. Its translation is CASSPGQNYEQYF.

This chain uses TRBV3-1 (or the pseudogene TRBV3-2) with TRBJ1-1; D is perhaps TRBD1 (5 bases). In germline, CDR1 is LGHDT, CDR2 YNNKEL (reference sequence). CDR3 length: 14 amino acids. Deletions cut 3 bases from V and 1 base from J, with 9 bases between. DNA of the CDR3: TGTGCCAGCAGCCATGGGAGGGGGAACACTGAAGCTTTCTTT. Encoded protein: CASSHGRGNTEAFF.

The chain combines TRBV3-1 (or the pseudogene TRBV3-2) with TRBJ1-5; the match to TRBD1 covers 8 bases. CDR3 length: 16 residues. V lost 0 bases, J lost 1 base, and 2 bases stayed unmatched. From germline, CDR1 is LGHDT and CDR2 YNNKEL (reference sequence). The DNA of the CDR3 is TGTGCCAGCAGCCAAGAGGCAGGGGGCAGCAATCAGCCCCAGCATTTT. Translation: CASSQEAGGSNQPQHF.

This clone was picked up a small number of times. V usage is TRBV4-2 and J usage is TRBJ2-5; D is perhaps TRBD2 (5 bases). Germline V CDR1 and CDR2: LGHNA, YNFKEQ. The CDR3 totals 15 residues. Trimming stripped 0 bases from V and 5 bases from J, with 13 bases between. The CDR3 coding sequence is TGTGCCAGCAGCCAAGATCAATCTAGCTCCGAGACCCAGTACTTC. It encodes CASSQDQSSSETQYF.

The sample holds one count of this clone. The genes are TRBV2 and TRBJ2-5, with D uncertain. Germline V gene lookup returns CDR1 SNHLY and CDR2 FYNNEI. The V gene lost 8 bases and the J gene lost 4 bases, with 11 bases spanning the gap. The CDR3 has 12 residues. The CDR3, as DNA: TGTGCCAGCGAGGCCCTGGGAGAGACCCAGTACTTC. Protein: CASEALGETQYF.

The chain uses TRBV5-1 and TRBJ2-7; 15 bases fit TRBD2. In germline, CDR1 is SGHRS, CDR2 YFSETQ. Losses at the gene ends were 3 bases for V and 0 bases for J; bases not matched to a gene: 4. CDR3 length: 17 amino acids. CDR3 bases: TGCGCCAGCAGCTACGGGACTAGCGGGGGGCCCTCCTACGAGCAGTACTTC. Protein: CASSYGTSGGPSYEQYF. Full variable domain (outside the CDR3, taken from reference TRBV5-1 and TRBJ2-7): KAGVTQTPRYLIKTRGQQVTLSCSPISGHRSVSWYQQTPGQGLQFLFEYFSETQRNKGNFPGRFSGRQFSNSRSEMNVSTLELGDSALYLCASSYGTSGGPSYEQYFGPGTRLTVT.

The chain uses TRBV11-2 and TRBJ2-7, with D hard to call. V was shortened by 0 bases and J by 0 bases, with 9 bases between the two germline ends. This CDR3 has 15 amino acids. Germline CDR1 SGHAT, CDR2 FQNNGV. The CDR3 DNA reads as TGTGCCAGCAGCTTAGATTTAGCACACTCCTACGAGCAGTACTTC. This sequence encodes CASSLDLAHSYEQYF.

The chain recombines TRBV28 with TRBJ1-5, with TRBD1 identical over 8 bases. The germline CDR1 and CDR2 sequences are MDHEN and SYDVKM. Trimming took 10 bases from V and 6 from J; bases not matched to a gene: 5. The CDR3 loop spans 12 amino acids. This chain's CDR3 is CATLDRGQPQHF. In nucleotides, the CDR3 is TGTGCCACTCTAGACAGGGGTCAGCCCCAGCATTTT.

This clone has just a few counts. The chain links TRBV3-1 (or the pseudogene TRBV3-2) to TRBJ1-5; 8 bases agree with TRBD1. The CDR3 is made up of 14 amino acids. Germline V gene data show CDR1 as LGHDT and CDR2 as YNNKEL (reference sequence). V gave up 4 bases and J gave up 7 bases; unmatched junction bases: 6. This chain's CDR3 is CASSLRGQEQPQHF. The CDR3 bases are TGTGCCAGCAGCCTCAGGGGGCAGGAGCAGCCCCAGCATTTT.

This clone was seen once. V is TRBV19 and J is TRBJ1-1, with unresolved D. V was clipped by 8 bases and J by 3 bases, with 10 bases between them. Germline CDR1 reads LNHDA; CDR2 reads SQIVND (reference sequence). CDR3 length equals 12 residues. The CDR3 region is CASGRGYTEAFF. The CDR3 DNA reads as TGTGCCAGTGGCAGAGGGTACACTGAAGCTTTCTTT.

The chain recombines TRBV5-1 with TRBJ2-3; maybe TRBD1 (5 bases). CDR1 and CDR2 (germline): SGHRS, YFSETQ. V dropped 0 bases and J dropped 0 bases, with 14 bases sitting between them. The CDR3 is 17 amino acids. CDR3 protein: CASSLAPAGPSTDTQYF. The CDR3, as DNA: TGCGCCAGCAGCTTGGCCCCCGCAGGGCCTAGCACAGATACGCAGTATTTT.

V usage is TRBV6-6 and J usage is TRBJ1-2, with 10 bases lining up with TRBD1. This CDR3 region has 14 residues. Germline V lookup: CDR1 MNHNY, CDR2 SVGAGI (reference sequence). V dropped 6 bases and J dropped 5; count of bases not matched to a gene: 6. The DNA of the CDR3 is TGTGCCAGCAGCTCCGGGGACAGGGGTTATGGCTACACCTTC. Residues: CASSSGDRGYGYTF.

The chain carries TRBV7-2 and TRBJ1-1; perhaps TRBD1 as D (6 bases). CDR1 and CDR2 (germline): SGHTA, FQGNSA. Trimming took 1 base from V and 1 from J, leaving 16 bases between them. This CDR3 contains 17 residues. CDR3 region: CASSLEPTGRGNTEAFF. CDR3 coding DNA: TGTGCCAGCAGCTTAGAGCCTACAGGGAGAGGGAACACTGAAGCTTTCTTT.

The rearrangement links TRBV19 to TRBJ1-2; possibly TRBD1 for D (5 bases). Between the trimmed V and J ends, which lost 4 bases and 4 bases, there was a span of 13 bases. Per the germline V gene, CDR1 is LNHDA and CDR2 is SQIVND (reference sequence). CDR3 length equals 14 residues. The CDR3 DNA follows: TGTGCCAGTAGTACGACAGCGAGATCCTATGGCTACACCTTC. It translates to CASSTTARSYGYTF.

The chain recombines TRBV18 with TRBJ1-1; a possible D gene is TRBD1 (5 bases). V gave up 3 bases and J gave up 0 bases, with 11 bases separating them. The CDR3 consists of 15 residues. The germline gives CDR1 KGHSH, CDR2 LQKENI. This chain's CDR3 is CASSPEGVVNTEAFF. CDR3 sequence (DNA): TGTGCCAGCTCACCGGAAGGGGTTGTGAACACTGAAGCTTTCTTT.

Concerning this clone itself: Sequence at one end of the junction differs from germline and may be a read error. The genes are TRBV10-3 and TRBJ1-1; D is unclear. The CDR3 sequence is 13 residues long. Germline lookup yields CDR1 ENHRY and CDR2 SYGVKD. The CDR3 region is CAISDSLDTEAFF. For the CDR3, the DNA is TGTGCCATCAGTGATTCTCTTGACACCGAAGCTTTCTTT.

The CDR3: CASSTPGLAGDYNEQFF. CDR3 nucleotides: TGTGCCAGCAGCACTCCCGGACTAGCGGGGGACTACAATGAGCAGTTCTTC. The chain links TRBV11-2 to TRBJ2-1; TRBD2 aligns across 13 bases. The CDR3 runs 17 residues. Germline V gene lookup returns CDR1 SGHAT and CDR2 FQNNGV. V gave up 5 bases and J gave up 3 bases; unmatched junction bases: 7.

The genes are TRBV29-1 and TRBJ2-1; D remains unclear. Germline values: CDR1 SQVTM, CDR2 ANQGSEA. This CDR3 is built from 15 residues. V lost 7 bases and J 0 bases, leaving 16 bases between the germline ends. Written as DNA, the CDR3 is TGCAGCGCTGCCGGTGAGGCAAGCTCCTACAATGAGCAGTTCTTC. Translation: CSAAGEASSYNEQFF.

The genes are TRBV5-1 and TRBJ2-3; D unresolved. The germline V and J ends were trimmed by 7 bases and 2 bases, with 14 bases remaining between them. The CDR3 sequence is 14 residues long. Germline loops: CDR1 SGHRS, CDR2 YFSETQ. This CDR3 reads CASATGYITDTQYF. The DNA for the CDR3 is TGCGCCAGCGCGACGGGTTACATCACAGATACGCAGTATTTT. Variable domain in full (rest from reference TRBV5-1 and TRBJ2-3): KAGVTQTPRYLIKTRGQQVTLSCSPISGHRSVSWYQQTPGQGLQFLFEYFSETQRNKGNFPGRFSGRQFSNSRSEMNVSTLELGDSALYLCASATGYITDTQYFGPGTRLTVL.

This clone was observed once. The chain employs TRBV30 and TRBJ1-2, with D tentatively TRBD1 (5 bases). V dropped 1 base and J dropped 5 bases, with 8 bases sitting between them. This CDR3 region has 12 residues. Germline CDR1 GTSNPN, CDR2 SVGIG (reference sequence). The CDR3 loop is CAWSAGNYGYTF. The CDR3 DNA reads as TGTGCCTGGAGTGCAGGGAATTATGGCTACACCTTC.

The chain joins TRBV29-1 to TRBJ1-1; no clear D gene. Germline CDR1 and CDR2: SQVTM and ANQGSEA. This CDR3 is 13 amino acids long. Trimming removed 6 bases from V and 0 bases from J, with 11 bases in between. In DNA form, the CDR3 reads TGCAGCGTCCTTCGGAGAATGAACACTGAAGCTTTCTTT. Translation gives CSVLRRMNTEAFF.

The chain joins TRBV11-2 to TRBJ2-1, with 8 bases aligning to TRBD2. The CDR3 has 17 amino acids. V trimming: 5 bases; J trimming: 2 bases; junction bases outside the gene matches: 11. CDR1 and CDR2 from the germline V gene are SGHAT and FQNNGV. The CDR3 protein is CASSAPPRGRPYNEQFF. In nucleotides, the CDR3 is TGTGCCAGCAGCGCCCCCCCCCGCGGGAGGCCCTACAATGAGCAGTTCTTC.

The count of this clone is one. The chain recombines TRBV6-2 or TRBV6-3 with TRBJ2-7; 9 bases line up with TRBD2. Per germline, CDR1 MNHEY and CDR2 SVGEGT. The CDR3 extends over 15 amino acids. Trimming removed 4 bases from V and 4 bases from J; junction bases left unmatched: 8. The CDR3 region has the DNA TGTGCCAGCAGTTTTAGCGGGAGAGATAATTACGAGCAGTACTTC. It encodes CASSFSGRDNYEQYF.

The gene calls are TRBV28 and TRBJ2-7; perhaps TRBD1 as D (6 bases). This CDR3 has 15 residues. Per germline, CDR1 MDHEN and CDR2 SYDVKM. V gave up 7 bases and J gave up 0 bases, with 16 bases separating them. The CDR3 coding sequence is TGTGCCAGCACCCCAGGGGCAGCCTTCTCCTACGAGCAGTACTTC. This encodes CASTPGAAFSYEQYF.

The chain links TRBV6-2 or TRBV6-3 to TRBJ1-5; D remains unclear. The CDR3 is 13 residues long. Germline values: CDR1 MNHEY, CDR2 SVGEGT. V was clipped by 5 bases and J by 7 bases, with 12 bases between them. In nucleotides, the CDR3 is TGTGCCAGCAGTGTGGAGGTTCTCCAGCCCCAGCATTTT. Protein product: CASSVEVLQPQHF.

This chain connects TRBV6-6 to TRBJ1-5, with D unclear. The V and J ends lost 1 base and 7 bases respectively, with 11 bases between them. CDR3 size: 14 residues. Germline V gives CDR1 MNHNY, CDR2 SVGAGI (reference sequence). The CDR3 nucleotides read TGTGCCAGCAGTTACTTAGACGGAGGGCAGCCCCAGCATTTT. This translates into CASSYLDGGQPQHF.

The genes are TRBV5-1 and TRBJ2-1, with 8 bases lining up with TRBD1. This CDR3 has 16 residues. V shed 4 bases and J 4 bases; nucleotides not matched to a gene: 10. Germline V lookup: CDR1 SGHRS, CDR2 YFSETQ. CDR3 nucleotides: TGCGCCAGCAGCCTTGACGACAGGGGCTATTACAATGAGCAGTTCTTC. It encodes CASSLDDRGYYNEQFF.